This TCR beta chain was observed in a study of early T cells in non-severe SARS-CoV-2 infection. TCRdb used MiXCR to reprocess the 5' RACE reads, holding one entry per CDR3 protein. The data hold about 70,000 distinct CDR3 sequences, with about 11% observed a single time. The table lists this clonotype with many counts. The TCR sequence derives from an adult who was a healthcare worker with PCR-confirmed SARS-CoV-2 infection or an uninfected control (not recorded which). Sequencing used whole blood.

CDR3 region: CASSEAGITYNEQFF. Written as DNA, the CDR3 is TGTGCCAGCAGTGAAGCGGGGATAACTTACAATGAGCAGTTCTTC. The chain uses TRBV2 and TRBJ2-1; D not resolved. CDR1 and CDR2 from the germline V gene are SNHLY and FYNNEI. The CDR3 consists of 15 residues. Trimming pared 0 bases from V and 4 bases from J, leaving 10 bases between. Full variable domain (missing parts from reference TRBV2 and TRBJ2-1): EPEVTQTPSHQVTQMGQEVILRCVPISNHLYFYWYRQILGQKVEFLVSFYNNEISEKSEIFDDQFSVERPDGSNFTLKIRSTKLEDSAMYFCASSEAGITYNEQFFGPGTRLTVL.